The source of this TCR beta chain is a study of regulatory dendritic cells for organ transplantation. Overall study results and limits: Regulatory dendritic cells appeared to expand memory CD8+ clones less than mature ones. Among resting subsets, memory CD8+ cells contained the most alloreactive clonotypes.

CFSE-labeled sorted T cells met regulatory or mature dendritic cells for 4 to 6 days. On this clone: Its antigen is not identified.

TCRdb's copy holds only in-frame clones and misses some; the assay was immunoSEQ multiplex PCR. The table lists over 10,000 clones, around three fifths of them singletons. The specimen sequenced was naive CD8+ T cells from blood cultured with dendritic cells. The subset was: CD45RA+ naive T cells. This TCR was recovered from a human donor in good health.

The CDR3 DNA follows: TGTGCTAGTGGTTTGGACGGTCTCTACACCATATATTTT. This sequence encodes CASGLDGLYTIYF. V is TRBV12-5 and J is TRBJ1-3; no definite D call. The CDR3 has 13 residues. The ends were cut back, 1 base at V and 8 bases at J, with 9 bases in the middle. Germline assignment: CDR1 LGHNT and CDR2 FRNRAP.